This TCR beta chain was recorded in a study of T cell responses to AZD1222 COVID-19 vaccine. General study findings and limits: Sampled repertoires all dated from after the peak T cell response. Vaccine-associated CD4 TCRs spanned spike, dominant at 160-218 and 743-854.

Turning to this clone: The antigen remains undetermined.

Clones were sequenced by immunoSEQ multiplex PCR, and TCRdb holds only the in-frame ones, with some missing. Of 35,000 to 55,000 clones in the sample, around three quarters are singletons; the top ten hold about 22%. Germline CDR1 SGHVS, CDR2 FNYEAQ. Trimming pared 5 bases from V and 3 bases from J, leaving 16 bases between. The CDR3 is 16 residues long. This chain uses TRBV7-6 with TRBJ2-2, with D perhaps matching TRBD1 (6 bases). The TCR sequence derives from an adult who received the MenACWY meningococcal vaccine as a control. The input for sequencing was peripheral blood, taken 28 days after the second dose of the MenACWY control vaccine. The CDR3 region is CASSHRSTGHTGELFF. Written as DNA, the CDR3 is TGTGCCAGCAGCCACAGATCCACAGGGCACACCGGGGAGCTGTTTTTT.